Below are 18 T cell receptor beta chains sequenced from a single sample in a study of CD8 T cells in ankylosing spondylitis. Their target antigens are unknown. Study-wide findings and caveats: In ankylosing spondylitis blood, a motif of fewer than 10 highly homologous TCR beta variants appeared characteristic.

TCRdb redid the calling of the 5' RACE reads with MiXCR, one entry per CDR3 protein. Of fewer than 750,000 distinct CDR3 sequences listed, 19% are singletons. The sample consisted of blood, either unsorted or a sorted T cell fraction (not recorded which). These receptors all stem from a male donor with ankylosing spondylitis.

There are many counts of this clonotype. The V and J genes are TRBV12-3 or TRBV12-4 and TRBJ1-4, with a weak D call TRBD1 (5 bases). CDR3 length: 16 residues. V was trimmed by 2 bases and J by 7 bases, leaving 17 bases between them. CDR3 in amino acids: CASSLSIRDLPEKLFF. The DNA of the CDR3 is TGTGCCAGCAGTTTAAGTATCAGGGATCTCCCTGAAAAACTGTTTTTT.

For the CDR3, the DNA is TGTGCCAGCAGCCCCAACCGGGACAGCCAAGAGACCCAGTACTTC. It encodes CASSPNRDSQETQYF. The chain links TRBV11-2 to TRBJ2-5, with 7 bases identical to TRBD1. Trimming at V came to 5 bases and at J to 1 base, leaving 7 bases not matched to a gene. Germline V gene data show CDR1 as SGHAT and CDR2 as FQNNGV. The CDR3 runs to 15 residues.

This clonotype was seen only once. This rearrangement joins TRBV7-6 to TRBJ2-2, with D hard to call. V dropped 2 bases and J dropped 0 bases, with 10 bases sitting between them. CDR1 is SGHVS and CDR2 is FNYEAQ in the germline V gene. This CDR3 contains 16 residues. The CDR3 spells CASSLNVAPNTGELFF. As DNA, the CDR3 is TGTGCCAGCAGCTTAAATGTAGCTCCGAACACCGGGGAGCTGTTTTTT.

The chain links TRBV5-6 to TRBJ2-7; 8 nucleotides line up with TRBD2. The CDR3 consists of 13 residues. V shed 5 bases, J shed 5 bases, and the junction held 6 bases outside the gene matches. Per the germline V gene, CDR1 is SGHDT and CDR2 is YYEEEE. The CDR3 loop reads CASSSAGGNEQYF. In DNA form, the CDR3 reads TGTGCCAGCAGTTCTGCGGGAGGAAACGAGCAGTACTTC.

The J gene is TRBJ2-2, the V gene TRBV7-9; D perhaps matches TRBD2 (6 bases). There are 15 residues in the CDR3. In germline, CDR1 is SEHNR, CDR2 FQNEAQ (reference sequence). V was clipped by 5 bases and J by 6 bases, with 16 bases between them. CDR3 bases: TGTGCCAGCAGCGGAGCGGCGCGGAGGGCCGGGGAGCTGTTTTTT. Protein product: CASSGAARRAGELFF.

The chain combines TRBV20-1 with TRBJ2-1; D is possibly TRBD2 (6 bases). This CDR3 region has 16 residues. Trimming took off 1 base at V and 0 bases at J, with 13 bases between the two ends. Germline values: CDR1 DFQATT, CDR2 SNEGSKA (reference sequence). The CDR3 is CSARGVSGPSYNEQFF. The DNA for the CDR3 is TGCAGTGCTAGAGGCGTTAGCGGCCCCTCCTACAATGAGCAGTTCTTC.

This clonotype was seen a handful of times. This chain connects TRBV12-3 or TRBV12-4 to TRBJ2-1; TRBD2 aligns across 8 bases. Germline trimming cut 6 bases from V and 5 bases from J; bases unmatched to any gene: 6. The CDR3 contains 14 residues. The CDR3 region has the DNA TGTGCCAGCAGCCGAGCGGGGGCCAACAATGAGCAGTTCTTC. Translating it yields CASSRAGANNEQFF.

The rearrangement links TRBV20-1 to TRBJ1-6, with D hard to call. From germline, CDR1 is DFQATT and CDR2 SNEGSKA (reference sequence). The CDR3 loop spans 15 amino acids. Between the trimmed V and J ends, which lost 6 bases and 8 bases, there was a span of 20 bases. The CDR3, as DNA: TGCAGTGCCACCTCGGGATCCATAACGGATTCACCCCTCCACTTT. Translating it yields CSATSGSITDSPLHF.

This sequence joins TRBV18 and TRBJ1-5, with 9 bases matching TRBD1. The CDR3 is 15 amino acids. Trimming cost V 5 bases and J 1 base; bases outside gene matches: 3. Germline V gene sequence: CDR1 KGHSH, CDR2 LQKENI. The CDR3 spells CASSSGQGSNQPQHF. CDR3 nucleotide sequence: TGTGCCAGCTCATCGGGACAGGGAAGCAATCAGCCCCAGCATTTT.

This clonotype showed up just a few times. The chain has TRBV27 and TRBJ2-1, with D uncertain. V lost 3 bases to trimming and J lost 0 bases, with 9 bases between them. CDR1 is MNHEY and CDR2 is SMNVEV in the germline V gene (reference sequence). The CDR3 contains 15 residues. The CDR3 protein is CASSLMASSYNEQFF. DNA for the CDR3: TGTGCCAGCAGTTTGATGGCCAGCTCCTACAATGAGCAGTTCTTC.

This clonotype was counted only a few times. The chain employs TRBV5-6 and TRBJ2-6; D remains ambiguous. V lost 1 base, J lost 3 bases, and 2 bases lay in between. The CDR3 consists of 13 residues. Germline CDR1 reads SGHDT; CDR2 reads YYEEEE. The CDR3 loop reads CASSLFGANVLTF. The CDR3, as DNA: TGTGCCAGCAGCTTGTTTGGGGCCAACGTCCTGACTTTC.

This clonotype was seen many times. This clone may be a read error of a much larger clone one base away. CDR3 sequence: CASSPGTGAYEQYF. The CDR3 region has the DNA TGTGCCAGCAGCCCCGGGACAGGGGCCTACGAGCAGTACTTC. The rearrangement joins TRBV11-2 to TRBJ2-7, with 10 bases lining up with TRBD1. Germline loops: CDR1 SGHAT, CDR2 FQNNGV. The J segment lost 2 bases and the V segment lost 5 bases, leaving 3 bases of the junction unmatched. The CDR3 totals 14 residues. Using reference TRBV11-2 and TRBJ2-7 for the parts outside the CDR3, the full variable domain is EAGVAQSPRYKIIEKRQSVAFWCNPISGHATLYWYQQILGQGPKLLIQFQNNGVVDDSQLPKDRFSAERLKGVDSTLKIQPAKLEDSAVYLCASSPGTGAYEQYFGPGTRLTVT.

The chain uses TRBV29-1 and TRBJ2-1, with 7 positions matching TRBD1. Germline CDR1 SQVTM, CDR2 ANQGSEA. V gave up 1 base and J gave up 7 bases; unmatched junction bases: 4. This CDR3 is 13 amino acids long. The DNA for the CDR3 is TGCAGCGTTGAAGTTGACAGGGTGAATGAGCAGTTCTTC. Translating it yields CSVEVDRVNEQFF.

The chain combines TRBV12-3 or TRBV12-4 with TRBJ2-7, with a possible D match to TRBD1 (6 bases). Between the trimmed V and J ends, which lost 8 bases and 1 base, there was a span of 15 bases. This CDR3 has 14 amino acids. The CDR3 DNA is TGTGCCAGCGGACGGGACACTACTTCCTACGAGCAGTACTTC. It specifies CASGRDTTSYEQYF.

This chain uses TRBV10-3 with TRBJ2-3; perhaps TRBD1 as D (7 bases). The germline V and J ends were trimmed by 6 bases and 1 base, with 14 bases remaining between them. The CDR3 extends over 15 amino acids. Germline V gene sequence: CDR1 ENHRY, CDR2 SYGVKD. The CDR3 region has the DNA TGTGCCATCAGGGCGGGACAGACGGGCACAGATACGCAGTATTTT. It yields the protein CAIRAGQTGTDTQYF.

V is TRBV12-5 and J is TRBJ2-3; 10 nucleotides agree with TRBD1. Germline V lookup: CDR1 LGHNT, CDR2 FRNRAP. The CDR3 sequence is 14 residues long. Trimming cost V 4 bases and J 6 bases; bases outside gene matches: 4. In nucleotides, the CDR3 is TGTGCTAGTGGTTCGACAGGGGGCGAGGATACGCAGTATTTT. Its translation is CASGSTGGEDTQYF.

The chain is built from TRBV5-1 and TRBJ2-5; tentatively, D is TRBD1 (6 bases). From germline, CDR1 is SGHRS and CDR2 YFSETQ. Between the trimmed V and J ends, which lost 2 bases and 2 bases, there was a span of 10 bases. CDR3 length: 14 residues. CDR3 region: CASSLTQGQETQYF. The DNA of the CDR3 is TGCGCCAGCAGCTTAACACAGGGTCAAGAGACCCAGTACTTC.

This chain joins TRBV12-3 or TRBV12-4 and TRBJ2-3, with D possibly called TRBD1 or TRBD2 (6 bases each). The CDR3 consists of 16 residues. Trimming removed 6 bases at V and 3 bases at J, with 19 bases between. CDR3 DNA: TGTGCCAGCAGCTTCCCCAACCGCGGGACAACAGATACGCAGTATTTT. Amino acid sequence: CASSFPNRGTTDTQYF.